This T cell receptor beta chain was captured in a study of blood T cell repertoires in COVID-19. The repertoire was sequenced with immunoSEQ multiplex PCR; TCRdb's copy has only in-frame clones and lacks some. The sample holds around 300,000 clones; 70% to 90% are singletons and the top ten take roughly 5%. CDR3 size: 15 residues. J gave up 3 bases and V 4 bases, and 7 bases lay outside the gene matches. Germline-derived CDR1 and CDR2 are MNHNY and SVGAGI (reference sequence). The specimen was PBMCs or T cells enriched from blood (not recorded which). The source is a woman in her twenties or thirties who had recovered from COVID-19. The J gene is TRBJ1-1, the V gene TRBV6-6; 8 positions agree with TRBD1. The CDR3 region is CASSLTGDGDTEAFF. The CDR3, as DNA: TGTGCCAGCAGTTTGACAGGGGACGGTGACACTGAAGCTTTCTTT.